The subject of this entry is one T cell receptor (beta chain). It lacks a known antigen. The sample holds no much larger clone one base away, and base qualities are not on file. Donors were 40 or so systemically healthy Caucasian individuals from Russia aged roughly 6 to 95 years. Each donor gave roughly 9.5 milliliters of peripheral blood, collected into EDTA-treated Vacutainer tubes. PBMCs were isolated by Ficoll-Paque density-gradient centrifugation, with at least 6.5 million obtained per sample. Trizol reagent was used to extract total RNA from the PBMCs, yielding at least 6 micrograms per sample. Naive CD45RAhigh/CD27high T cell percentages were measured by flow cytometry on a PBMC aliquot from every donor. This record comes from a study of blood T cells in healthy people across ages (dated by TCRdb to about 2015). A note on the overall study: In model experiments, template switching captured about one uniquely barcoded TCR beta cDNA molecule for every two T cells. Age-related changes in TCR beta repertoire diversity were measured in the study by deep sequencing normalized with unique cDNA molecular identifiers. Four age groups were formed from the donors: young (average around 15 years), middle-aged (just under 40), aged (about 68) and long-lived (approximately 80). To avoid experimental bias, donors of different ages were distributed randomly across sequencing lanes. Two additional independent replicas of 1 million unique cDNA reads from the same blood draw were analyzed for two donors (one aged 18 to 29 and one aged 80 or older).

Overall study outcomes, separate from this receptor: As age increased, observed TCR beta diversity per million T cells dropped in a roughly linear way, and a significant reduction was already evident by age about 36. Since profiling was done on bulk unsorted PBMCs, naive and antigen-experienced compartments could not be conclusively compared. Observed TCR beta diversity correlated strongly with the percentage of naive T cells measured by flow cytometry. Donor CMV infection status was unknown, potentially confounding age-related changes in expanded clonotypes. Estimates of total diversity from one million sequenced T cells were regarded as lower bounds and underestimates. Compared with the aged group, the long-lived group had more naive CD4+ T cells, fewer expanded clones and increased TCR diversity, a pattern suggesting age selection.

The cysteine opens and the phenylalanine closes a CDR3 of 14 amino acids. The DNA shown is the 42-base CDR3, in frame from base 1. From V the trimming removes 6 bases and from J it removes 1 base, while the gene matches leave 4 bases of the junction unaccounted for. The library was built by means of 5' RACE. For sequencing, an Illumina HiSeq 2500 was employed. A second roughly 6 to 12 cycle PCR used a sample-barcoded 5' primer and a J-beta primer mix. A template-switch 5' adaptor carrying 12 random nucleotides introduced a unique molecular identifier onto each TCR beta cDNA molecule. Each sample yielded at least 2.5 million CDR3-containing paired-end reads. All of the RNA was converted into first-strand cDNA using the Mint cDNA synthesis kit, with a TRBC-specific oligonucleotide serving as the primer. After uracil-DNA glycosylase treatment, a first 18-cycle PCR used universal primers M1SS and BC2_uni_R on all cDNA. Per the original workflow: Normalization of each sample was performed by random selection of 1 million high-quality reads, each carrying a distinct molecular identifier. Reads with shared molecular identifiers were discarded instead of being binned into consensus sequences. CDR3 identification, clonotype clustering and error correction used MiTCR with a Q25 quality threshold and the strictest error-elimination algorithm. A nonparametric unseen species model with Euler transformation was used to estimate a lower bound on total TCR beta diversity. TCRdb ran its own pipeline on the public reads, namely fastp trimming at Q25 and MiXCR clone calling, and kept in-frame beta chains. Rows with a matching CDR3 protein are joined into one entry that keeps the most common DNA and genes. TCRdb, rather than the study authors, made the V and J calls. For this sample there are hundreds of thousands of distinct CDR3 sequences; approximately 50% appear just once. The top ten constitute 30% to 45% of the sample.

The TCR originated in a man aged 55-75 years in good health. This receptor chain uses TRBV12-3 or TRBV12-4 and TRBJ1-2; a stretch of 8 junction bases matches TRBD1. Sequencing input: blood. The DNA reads TGTGCCAGCAGGATGACAGGGGATAACTATGGCTACACCTTC. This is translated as CASRMTGDNYGYTF.